The 20 T cell receptor beta chains below come from one sample, sequenced in a study of CD8+ T cells in alopecia areata. Following extraction, RNA underwent reverse transcription to cDNA, which served as the sequencing template. Clones were sequenced by immunoSEQ multiplex PCR, and TCRdb holds only the in-frame ones, with some missing. The data show 150,000 to 250,000 clones, with 55% to 70% seen just once and 3.3% held by the top ten. Specified treatment: oral pan-JAK inhibitor, 5-10 mg twice daily. Sample: CD4+ T cells sorted from blood, taken at week 4, from a patient treated with tofacitinib. The receptors come from a human donor with alopecia areata.

This clone was counted a few times. The V call is TRBV5-1, the J call TRBJ2-2; D is possibly TRBD2 (5 bases). V shed 4 bases and J shed 1 base, with 8 bases lying between them. The CDR3 contains 14 residues. Germline CDR1 reads SGHRS; CDR2 reads YFSETQ. CDR3 coding DNA: TGCGCCAGCAGCCCGGCGGGGAACACCGGGGAGCTGTTTTTT. This sequence encodes CASSPAGNTGELFF.

In DNA form, the CDR3 reads TGCAGCGTTGCGGGGGAAAAACTGTTTTTT. Protein sequence: CSVAGEKLFF. The V call is TRBV29-1, the J call TRBJ1-4; D gene unclear. The V gene's germline CDR1 is SQVTM and CDR2 ANQGSEA. This CDR3 is built from 10 residues. Between the trimmed V and J ends, which lost 4 bases and 8 bases, there was a span of 5 bases.

This chain uses TRBV19 with TRBJ2-1; 7 nucleotides agree with TRBD2. The length of the CDR3 is 12 residues. V dropped 3 bases and J dropped 15; count of bases not matched to a gene: 8. The germline V gene has CDR1 LNHDA and CDR2 SQIVND (reference sequence). CDR3 sequence: CASSMGAGYLFF. The CDR3 DNA is TGTGCCAGTAGTATGGGAGCGGGATACTTGTTCTTC.

This sequence joins TRBV11-2 and TRBJ2-1; D tentatively fits TRBD1 or TRBD2 (6 bases each). V shed 0 bases and J shed 8 bases, with 11 bases lying between them. Germline CDR1 SGHAT, CDR2 FQNNGV. The CDR3 totals 14 residues. In nucleotides, the CDR3 is TGTGCCAGCAGCTTAGAACGTGGGGGGCATGAGCAGTTCTTC. Protein sequence: CASSLERGGHEQFF.

This clone was picked up a small number of times. The chain joins TRBV6-5 to TRBJ1-2; TRBD1 is a possible D gene (6 bases). Germline V gene data show CDR1 as MNHEY and CDR2 as SVGAGI. This CDR3 has 12 amino acids. V dropped 4 bases and J dropped 8 bases, with 11 bases sitting between them. The CDR3 DNA reads as TGTGCCAGCAGTTCCACAGGGAGAGGCTACACCTTC. It encodes CASSSTGRGYTF.

This clone was counted once. The chain uses TRBV9 and TRBJ1-2; 12 bases are shared with TRBD1. Germline V CDR1 and CDR2: SGDLS, YYNGEE. V dropped 3 bases and J dropped 4; count of bases not matched to a gene: 4. The CDR3 covers 15 residues. CDR3 region: CASSAGTGGGYGYTF. DNA of the CDR3: TGTGCCAGCAGCGCAGGGACAGGGGGCGGCTATGGCTACACCTTC.

This clone appeared a few times. V gene TRBV18 combines with J gene TRBJ1-6, with 9 bases lining up with TRBD1. The V gene end was trimmed by 6 bases and the J gene end by 13 bases; junction bases not matched to a gene: 4. CDR3 length equals 12 residues. The germline CDR1 and CDR2 sequences are KGHSH and LQKENI. The CDR3 DNA sequence: TGTGCCAGCTCCACAGACAGGGGGCCCCTCCACTTT. Translation: CASSTDRGPLHF.

This clone has a handful of counts. The gene calls are TRBV29-1 and TRBJ1-6, with D unclear. Trimming took off 1 base at V and 9 bases at J, with 10 bases between the two ends. The germline V gene encodes CDR1 SQVTM and CDR2 ANQGSEA. This CDR3 is 13 amino acids long. CDR3 sequence: CSVEGPGGSPLHF. For the CDR3, the DNA is TGCAGCGTTGAAGGCCCGGGTGGTTCACCCCTCCACTTT.

The chain carries TRBV28 and TRBJ1-2; 10 bases map to TRBD1. The length of the CDR3 is 15 residues. V lost 6 bases, J lost 6 bases, and 10 bases stayed unmatched. Germline loops: CDR1 MDHEN, CDR2 SYDVKM. CDR3 DNA sequence: TGTGCCAGCAGCTCTGCGGGACAGGGGACCGATGGCTACACCTTC. Its protein product is CASSSAGQGTDGYTF.

The chain combines TRBV9 with TRBJ2-1; weak D call: TRBD2 (5 bases). The CDR3 is made up of 14 amino acids. Trimming pared 0 bases from V and 3 bases from J, leaving 7 bases between. Germline loops: CDR1 SGDLS, CDR2 YYNGEE. The CDR3 region is CASSVVTSYNEQFF. CDR3 DNA sequence: TGTGCCAGCAGCGTAGTAACTAGCTACAATGAGCAGTTCTTC.

The V gene is TRBV30, the J gene TRBJ2-5; tentatively, D is TRBD2 (5 bases). Germline CDR1 is GTSNPN and CDR2 is SVGIG (reference sequence). The length of the CDR3 is 11 residues. V shed 2 bases and J shed 6 bases, with 7 bases lying between them. CDR3 sequence (DNA): TGTGCCTGGAGTACGGGGAAGACCCAGTACTTC. Protein product: CAWSTGKTQYF. Looking up the rest from reference TRBV30 and TRBJ2-5 gives the full variable domain: SQTIHQWPATLVQPVGSPLSLECTVEGTSNPNLYWYRQAAGRGLQLLFYSVGIGQISSEVPQNLSASRPQDRQFILSSKKLLLSDSGFYLCAWSTGKTQYFGPGTRLLVL.

The CDR3 DNA is TGTGCCTCGCCAGGAGCGGGGATGACCGGGGAGCTGTTTTTT. Amino acid sequence: CASPGAGMTGELFF. The chain links TRBV30 to TRBJ2-2, with TRBD2 identical over 7 bases. The CDR3 totals 14 residues. CDR1 and CDR2 from the germline V gene are GTSNPN and SVGIG (reference sequence). Trimming cost V 7 bases and J 5 bases; bases outside gene matches: 10.

V gene TRBV27 combines with J gene TRBJ1-6, with D unresolved. The CDR3 has 16 residues. Germline assignment: CDR1 MNHEY and CDR2 SMNVEV (reference sequence). With 5 bases removed from V and 1 base from J, the gap between germline ends came to 12 bases. CDR3 protein: CASSSPGRSYNSPLHF. CDR3 coding DNA: TGTGCCAGCAGTAGCCCCGGGAGATCCTATAATTCACCCCTCCACTTT.

The chain links TRBV6-5 to TRBJ1-5; maybe TRBD1 (6 bases). CDR1 is MNHEY and CDR2 is SVGAGI in the germline V gene. The CDR3 totals 14 residues. V was clipped by 7 bases and J by 3 bases, with 13 bases between them. CDR3 sequence reads: CASTNDRLNQPQHF. The CDR3 region has the DNA TGTGCCAGCACCAACGACAGGCTCAATCAGCCCCAGCATTTT.

The chain joins TRBV7-2 to TRBJ2-7; 13 bases fit TRBD2. Germline V CDR1 and CDR2: SGHTA, FQGNSA. This CDR3 comprises 16 residues. J lost 7 bases, V lost 4 bases, and 10 bases had no gene match. The CDR3 nucleotides read TGTGCCAGCAGCTCCGGGACTAGCGGGGCCTCAGTTGAGCAGTACTTC. It encodes CASSSGTSGASVEQYF.

The rearrangement links TRBV30 to TRBJ2-6; D not resolved. CDR1 and CDR2 from the germline V gene are GTSNPN and SVGIG (reference sequence). V lost 3 bases and J 6 bases, leaving 12 bases between the germline ends. The CDR3 is 14 amino acids. The CDR3 loop is CAWRVGYLANVLTF. The DNA of the CDR3 is TGTGCCTGGAGAGTGGGGTATTTGGCCAACGTCCTGACTTTC.

As to this clone: A junction end diverges from the germline sequence, so it may reflect a read error. J is TRBJ2-2 and V is TRBV7-7, with D perhaps TRBD1 (5 bases). This CDR3 spans 15 amino acids. Germline V gene data show CDR1 as SSHAT and CDR2 as FNYEAQ (reference sequence). The CDR3 DNA reads TGTGCTAGCAGCTCCATGCCTCAGGGAACCGGGGAGCTGTTTTTT. This gives the protein CASSSMPQGTGELFF.

J is TRBJ2-3 and V is TRBV30; D might be TRBD2 (5 bases). V lost 4 bases, J lost 5 bases, and 10 bases lay in between. The CDR3 totals 12 residues. Per germline, CDR1 GTSNPN and CDR2 SVGIG (reference sequence). The CDR3: CAWTPRGDTQYF. The CDR3 region has the DNA TGTGCCTGGACTCCTCGGGGAGATACGCAGTATTTT.

The sample holds a few counts of this clone. The chain recombines TRBV2 with TRBJ2-1; D is undetermined. Trimming took 1 base from V and 5 from J, leaving 3 bases between them. The germline V gene has CDR1 SNHLY and CDR2 FYNNEI. This CDR3 is built from 12 residues. CDR3 sequence: CASSEGHNEQFF. The CDR3 DNA reads as TGTGCCAGCAGTGAAGGCCACAATGAGCAGTTCTTC.

The chain links TRBV29-1 to TRBJ1-1; D gene unclear. Deletions cut 4 bases from V and 9 bases from J, with 12 bases between. CDR3 size: 11 residues. In germline, CDR1 is SQVTM, CDR2 ANQGSEA. The CDR3 DNA is TGCAGCGTTGTGAGGGAGACCCAAGCTTTCTTT. Protein product: CSVVRETQAFF.